One and the same sample provided the 25 T cell receptor beta chains below, sequenced in a study of blood T cell repertoires in COVID-19. Profiling relied on immunoSEQ multiplex PCR, and the TCRdb table lists in-frame clones only, not all of them. Of some 500,000 clones in the sample, roughly 90% were seen once. Sequences were obtained from PBMCs or T cells enriched from blood (not recorded which). Receptors originate from a woman aged 40 to 50 who had recovered from COVID-19.

The rearrangement joins TRBV14 to TRBJ2-1, with 8 bases matching TRBD1. After removal of 4 bases from V and 9 bases from J, the junction contained 11 bases not matched to a gene. The germline V gene has CDR1 SGHDN and CDR2 FVKESK. The CDR3 extends over 15 amino acids. The CDR3: CASSPSRDRFSEQFF. The CDR3 DNA reads as TGTGCCAGCAGCCCCTCCCGGGACAGGTTCAGTGAGCAGTTCTTC.

The DNA of the CDR3 is TGTGCCAGCAGTTCTACAGGGGCTGAGGATGGCTACACCTTC. Encoded protein: CASSSTGAEDGYTF. The chain joins TRBV7-9 to TRBJ1-2, with TRBD1 matching 7 bases. The CDR3 runs to 14 residues. V was pared by 6 bases and J by 6 bases, with 10 bases of the junction left unmatched. CDR1 and CDR2 (germline): SEHNR, FQNEAQ (reference sequence).

The chain recombines TRBV19 with TRBJ1-6, with 9 bases lining up with TRBD1. Germline V CDR1 and CDR2: LNHDA, SQIVND (reference sequence). Germline trimming cut 1 base from V and 7 bases from J; bases unmatched to any gene: 11. This CDR3 has 18 residues. The CDR3, as DNA: TGTGCCAGTAGTATAGGGCCGGGACAGGGCCCATGGAATTCACCCCTCCACTTT. Protein product: CASSIGPGQGPWNSPLHF.

The chain joins TRBV11-1 to TRBJ1-1; no firm D call. The length of the CDR3 is 16 residues. CDR1 and CDR2 from the germline V gene are SGHAT and FQDESV (reference sequence). Trimming took off 5 bases at V and 1 base at J, with 17 bases between the two ends. In DNA, the CDR3 is TGTGCCAGCAGCCTTGAGACATTTGGGCCGAACACTGAAGCTTTCTTT. Its protein is CASSLETFGPNTEAFF.

CDR3 DNA: TGTGCCAGTAAAGTACAGGGGGCTGGTAGCAATCAGCCCCAGCATTTT. Amino acid sequence: CASKVQGAGSNQPQHF. The chain is built from TRBV19 and TRBJ1-5, with 9 bases aligning to TRBD1. The trim removed 7 bases at V and 0 bases at J, leaving 7 bases unmatched. Germline loops: CDR1 LNHDA, CDR2 SQIVND (reference sequence). The CDR3 contains 16 residues.

The gene calls are TRBV7-9 and TRBJ2-3; TRBD2 matches 8 bases. This CDR3 has 17 amino acids. The V and J ends lost 3 bases and 1 base, in that order; junction bases with no gene match: 9. Per germline, CDR1 SEHNR and CDR2 FQNEAQ (reference sequence). DNA for the CDR3: TGTGCCAGCAGCTTCCTGTTCGGGAGGGGGGGCACAGATACGCAGTATTTT. Translation: CASSFLFGRGGTDTQYF. Full variable domain (missing parts from reference TRBV7-9 and TRBJ2-3): DTGVSQNPRHKITKRGQNVTFRCDPISEHNRLYWYRQTLGQGPEFLTYFQNEAQLEKSRLLSDRFSAERPKGSFSTLEIQRTEQGDSAMYLCASSFLFGRGGTDTQYFGPGTRLTVL.

V usage is TRBV28 and J usage is TRBJ1-1; TRBD1 matches 8 bases. Germline lookup yields CDR1 MDHEN and CDR2 SYDVKM. The V gene end was trimmed by 11 bases and the J gene end by 1 base; junction bases not matched to a gene: 12. CDR3 size: 15 residues. CDR3 in amino acids: CAERPGGQENTEAFF. The CDR3 DNA sequence: TGTGCCGAACGACCCGGGGGACAGGAGAACACTGAAGCTTTCTTT.

CDR3 sequence reads: CASSKNPGTGDYGYTF. DNA for the CDR3: TGCGCCAGCAGCAAAAACCCCGGGACAGGGGATTATGGCTACACCTTC. The V gene is TRBV5-1, the J gene TRBJ1-2, with 10 positions matching TRBD1. The CDR3 loop spans 16 amino acids. V lost 4 bases and J lost 5; bases outside the gene matches: 11. Germline CDR1 is SGHRS and CDR2 is YFSETQ.

This chain uses TRBV10-3 with TRBJ1-6, with D possibly matching TRBD1 (6 bases). The V and J ends lost 10 bases and 7 bases respectively, with 17 bases between them. CDR1 is ENHRY, CDR2 SYGVKD, per germline. This CDR3 is built from 14 residues. The CDR3 nucleotides are TGTGCCACAGCCTCCGGGACAATAAATTCACCCCTCCACTTT. Translated: CATASGTINSPLHF.

This chain connects TRBV15 to TRBJ1-3, with no clear D. Germline CDR1 LNHNV, CDR2 YYDKDF (reference sequence). The CDR3 is 14 amino acids. The V and J ends lost 6 bases and 1 base respectively, with 10 bases between them. CDR3 in DNA: TGTGCCACCAGTGAGTTGCGATCTGGAAACACCATATATTTT. It encodes CATSELRSGNTIYF. Drawing the rest from reference TRBV15 and TRBJ1-3, the complete variable domain is DAMVIQNPRYQVTQFGKPVTLSCSQTLNHNVMYWYQQKSSQAPKLLFHYYDKDFNNEADTPDNFQSRRPNTSFCFLDIRSPGLGDTAMYLCATSELRSGNTIYFGEGSWLTVV.

The rearrangement joins TRBV6-5 to TRBJ1-1; 8 nucleotides line up with TRBD1. Germline V gene data show CDR1 as MNHEY and CDR2 as SVGAGI. The CDR3 length is 12 residues. The V gene end was trimmed by 5 bases and the J gene end by 10 bases; junction bases not matched to a gene: 6. The CDR3 region is CASSLSGGTAFF. CDR3 bases: TGTGCCAGCAGTCTTTCAGGGGGCACAGCTTTCTTT.

The chain recombines TRBV20-1 with TRBJ1-1; D call uncertain. Trimming removed 2 bases at V and 8 bases at J, with 3 bases between. Germline V CDR1 and CDR2: DFQATT, SNEGSKA (reference sequence). This CDR3 has 9 amino acids. CDR3 bases: TGCAGTGCTAGACGGGAAGCTTTCTTT. It is translated as CSARREAFF.

The gene calls are TRBV27 and TRBJ1-2; 9 nucleotides match TRBD1. The CDR3 has 16 residues. J gave up 4 bases and V 3 bases, and 9 bases lay outside the gene matches. Germline V CDR1 and CDR2: MNHEY, SMNVEV (reference sequence). CDR3 nucleotides: TGTGCCAGCAGTTTTTACCGGGACAGGGTTTTCTATGGCTACACCTTC. This gives the protein CASSFYRDRVFYGYTF.

This chain uses TRBV12-3 or TRBV12-4 with TRBJ1-1; the match to TRBD1 covers 7 bases. The CDR3 sequence is 13 residues long. Germline trimming cut 6 bases from V and 4 bases from J; bases unmatched to any gene: 5. The CDR3 region has the DNA TGTGCCAGCAGACCTGACAGGGTCACTGAAGCTTTCTTT. Residues: CASRPDRVTEAFF.

The genes are TRBV18 and TRBJ1-1, with TRBD1 identical over 8 bases. Germline V CDR1 and CDR2: KGHSH, LQKENI. V was clipped by 3 bases and J by 0 bases; unmatched bases: 6. This CDR3 is 16 amino acids long. As DNA, the CDR3 is TGTGCCAGCTCACCTCGACAGGGGACGGTGAACACTGAAGCTTTCTTT. Its translation: CASSPRQGTVNTEAFF.

V is TRBV4-2 and J is TRBJ2-7; 7 bases align to TRBD2. Germline V gene sequence: CDR1 LGHNA, CDR2 YNFKEQ. V dropped 4 bases and J dropped 5; count of bases not matched to a gene: 11. The CDR3 covers 15 residues. The CDR3 loop reads CASSRAGEGSNEQYF. CDR3 nucleotide sequence: TGTGCCAGCAGCCGCGCGGGAGAGGGGTCTAACGAGCAGTACTTC.

This chain links TRBV2 with TRBJ1-6; the D is unclear. The germline gives CDR1 SNHLY, CDR2 FYNNEI. The CDR3 has 12 residues. Deletions cut 6 bases from V and 5 bases from J, with 5 bases between. The CDR3 DNA is TGTGCCAGCAGGGCCGATAATTCACCCCTCCACTTT. It specifies CASRADNSPLHF.

V is TRBV4-3 and J is TRBJ2-7; unclear D gene. Germline V gives CDR1 LGHNA, CDR2 YSLEER. Trimming removed 0 bases at V and 4 bases at J, with 13 bases between. The CDR3 totals 15 residues. CDR3: CASSQDHLEGYEQYF. CDR3 bases: TGCGCCAGCAGCCAAGATCATCTAGAAGGTTACGAGCAGTACTTC.

The chain links TRBV27 to TRBJ2-2, with 7 nucleotides matching TRBD1. J gave up 6 bases and V 2 bases, and 6 bases lay outside the gene matches. Germline V lookup: CDR1 MNHEY, CDR2 SMNVEV (reference sequence). The CDR3 is 15 amino acids. Here the CDR3 DNA reads TGTGCCAGCAGTTTAAAGGGGGCGCCGGCCGGGGAGCTGTTTTTT. It encodes CASSLKGAPAGELFF.

The chain has TRBV7-2 and TRBJ2-3; a weak D match, TRBD2 (6 bases). The germline gives CDR1 SGHTA, CDR2 FQGNSA. The CDR3 spans 18 residues. V was trimmed by 5 bases and J by 0 bases, leaving 21 bases between them. CDR3 sequence: CASSGLLTSIYSTDTQYF. CDR3 sequence (DNA): TGTGCCAGCAGCGGACTATTAACGTCGATTTATAGCACAGATACGCAGTATTTT.

V and J are TRBV3-1 (or the pseudogene TRBV3-2) and TRBJ1-1; no reliable D call. V dropped 4 bases and J dropped 1 base, with 10 bases sitting between them. Germline CDR1 is LGHDT and CDR2 is YNNKEL (reference sequence). The CDR3 is 14 residues long. The CDR3 is CASSPNTANTEAFF. The CDR3 bases are TGTGCCAGCAGCCCAAATACAGCGAACACTGAAGCTTTCTTT.

V usage is TRBV20-1 and J usage is TRBJ2-5, with 8 bases fitting TRBD1. Unmatched junction bases numbered 16, after V lost 3 bases and J lost 1 base. The CDR3 contains 18 residues. Per the germline V gene, CDR1 is DFQATT and CDR2 is SNEGSKA (reference sequence). In DNA form, the CDR3 reads TGCAGTGCTAGTCCCAGGGGGCTCATCCAGGGAGCCCAAGAGACCCAGTACTTC. It is translated as CSASPRGLIQGAQETQYF.

In DNA, the CDR3 is TGTGCCAGTAGTATAAAGCGGGAAACAGATACGCAGTATTTT. Encoded protein: CASSIKRETDTQYF. The rearrangement uses TRBV19 and TRBJ2-3; TRBD2 matches 7 bases. The CDR3 totals 14 residues. Germline values: CDR1 LNHDA, CDR2 SQIVND (reference sequence). V was clipped by 2 bases and J by 3 bases; unmatched bases: 2.

The chain combines TRBV11-3 with TRBJ1-6; no definite D call. Per the germline V gene, CDR1 is SGHNT and CDR2 is YENEEA. CDR3 length equals 15 residues. The ends were cut back, 3 bases at V and 0 bases at J, with 6 bases in the middle. The chain's CDR3 is CASSLVSSYNSPLHF. Written as DNA, the CDR3 is TGTGCCAGCAGCTTGGTGAGCTCCTATAATTCACCCCTCCACTTT.

This clone was detected once. This chain uses TRBV27 with TRBJ2-1; D might be TRBD2 (5 bases). V lost 3 bases and J 7 bases, leaving 16 bases between the germline ends. The CDR3 extends over 15 amino acids. CDR1 is MNHEY and CDR2 is SMNVEV in the germline V gene (reference sequence). The CDR3 region has the DNA TGTGCCAGCAGTTTCCCGTCGACACTAGTAAATGAGCAGTTCTTC. Its protein product is CASSFPSTLVNEQFF.